This T cell receptor beta chain was found in a study of Graves' ophthalmopathy and Graves' hyperthyroidism. Study observations and caveats: Blood also harbored most expanded thyroid clonotypes above 0.001 frequency. Ophthalmopathy was separated from stable hyperthyroidism by a 13-signature model with roughly 91% sensitivity and over 75% specificity.

This clonotype was seen at least ten times. Its target is not known. This CDR3 spans 13 amino acids. Germline-derived CDR1 and CDR2 are SQVTM and ANQGSEA. J lost 2 bases, V lost 8 bases, and 6 bases had no gene match. None of the included patients had other autoimmune diseases, uncontrolled infections, pregnancy or lactation, as these led to exclusion. Using RNA transcripts, the TCR beta CDR3 regions were amplified. An opening RT-PCR round employed HTBI primers and preceded a second-round multiplex PCR. TCRdb processed the multiplex PCR reads anew with MiXCR; each CDR3 protein has one entry. The table shows 200,000 to 300,000 distinct CDR3 sequences, with about 47% occurring only once.

This TCR derives from an adult man with Graves' ophthalmopathy. The sequenced material came from peripheral blood. V usage is TRBV29-1 and J usage is TRBJ2-3; 8 bases agree with TRBD2. The DNA for the CDR3 is TGCAGCTCAAGGCGGGAGGACACAGATACGCAGTATTTT. This sequence encodes CSSRREDTDTQYF.